This passage covers 19 T cell receptor beta chains from one sample sequenced in a study of blood T cells in healthy people across ages. It was with a sample-barcoded 5' primer and a J-beta primer mix that a second PCR of roughly 7 to 12 cycles was run. TCRdb re-analysed the 5' RACE reads in MiXCR, keeping a single row per CDR3 protein. The data show approximately 2,000,000 distinct CDR3 sequences, about two fifths seen once. Sequencing used blood. The receptors here all came from a human donor in good health.

The CDR3 DNA follows: TGTGCCAGCAGCTCGACGGCCATTCGGGAAAAACTGTTTTTT. Translation gives CASSSTAIREKLFF. V and J are TRBV28 and TRBJ1-4, with D hard to call. Trimming left V 6 bases short and J 8 bases short, with 16 bases between. Germline V lookup: CDR1 MDHEN, CDR2 SYDVKM. This CDR3 comprises 14 residues.

This clonotype occurred a few times. The rearrangement uses TRBV4-1 and TRBJ2-7; D gene ambiguous. The germline gives CDR1 MGHRA, CDR2 YSYEKL. CDR3 length: 14 residues. The V end was cut by 1 base, the J end by 3 bases, with 10 bases between. CDR3 protein: CASSQVHGNYEQYF. The DNA of the CDR3 is TGCGCCAGCAGCCAAGTTCACGGAAACTACGAGCAGTACTTC.

The chain employs TRBV20-1 and TRBJ2-3, with 10 positions matching TRBD2. Germline CDR1 DFQATT, CDR2 SNEGSKA (reference sequence). V shed 7 bases, J shed 5 bases, and the junction held 15 bases outside the gene matches. This CDR3 comprises 16 residues. The CDR3 coding sequence is TGCAGTGTCCTTGCGTCTAGCGGGGGCATCTTAGATACGCAGTATTTT. Residues: CSVLASSGGILDTQYF.

This clonotype appeared a few times. V is TRBV6-5 and J is TRBJ2-7; D might be TRBD1 or TRBD2, each matching 7 bases. Germline V gene sequence: CDR1 MNHEY, CDR2 SVGAGI. The V end lost 2 bases, the J end lost 3 bases, and 17 bases lay between the germline ends. The CDR3 runs 16 residues. The CDR3 coding sequence is TGTGCCAGCAGTTACGGTGGGGAGGGGGCCATCTACGAGCAGTACTTC. It encodes CASSYGGEGAIYEQYF.

The chain carries TRBV7-8 and TRBJ2-1; D is possibly TRBD1 (7 bases). The ends were cut back, 1 base at V and 4 bases at J, with 20 bases in the middle. Germline V gene sequence: CDR1 SGHVS, CDR2 FQNEAQ. The CDR3 loop spans 18 amino acids. DNA for the CDR3: TGTGCCAGCAGCTTAGTTCTCAGGGGGGCCTTAGGTTACAATGAGCAGTTCTTC. Translating gives CASSLVLRGALGYNEQFF.

The chain employs TRBV20-1 and TRBJ2-5; 12 positions agree with TRBD2. V shed 5 bases, J shed 4 bases, and the junction held 5 bases outside the gene matches. The CDR3 consists of 14 residues. Germline V gene data show CDR1 as DFQATT and CDR2 as SNEGSKA (reference sequence). CDR3 sequence (DNA): TGCAGTGCTGTACGGACTAGCGGGGCAGAGACCCAGTACTTC. As protein: CSAVRTSGAETQYF.

This clonotype has just a few counts. The chain has TRBV27 and TRBJ2-5; D uncertain. The closer fit of TRBJ2-7 to the DNA end suggests the J call may be wrong. The CDR3 is made up of 13 amino acids. Germline V gives CDR1 MNHEY, CDR2 SMNVEV (reference sequence). The CDR3: CASSSPAGNEQYF. In DNA, the CDR3 is TGTGCCAGCAGTTCCCCAGCCGGCAACGAGCAGTACTTC.

There are a few counts of this clonotype. The chain uses TRBV13 and TRBJ2-7, with TRBD2 identical over 12 bases. The germline V gene has CDR1 PRHDT and CDR2 FYEKMQ (reference sequence). The CDR3 runs to 16 residues. V was clipped by 3 bases and J by 1 base; unmatched bases: 4. This CDR3 is CASSFPTSGGSYEQYF. DNA of the CDR3: TGTGCCAGCAGCTTCCCGACTAGCGGGGGATCCTACGAGCAGTACTTC.

The V and J genes are TRBV6-6 and TRBJ2-6; D ambiguous. Trimming shortened V by 6 bases and J by 0 bases, and 9 bases separated the two germline ends. Germline CDR1 and CDR2: MNHNY and SVGAGI (reference sequence). CDR3 length: 15 amino acids. CDR3 sequence (DNA): TGTGCCAGCAGGGGATCAATCTCTGGGGCCAACGTCCTGACTTTC. It codes for CASRGSISGANVLTF.

This clonotype was observed a few times. The chain couples TRBV12-3 or TRBV12-4 to TRBJ2-1, with no clear D. Trimming took 2 bases from V and 0 from J, leaving 8 bases between them. The CDR3 sequence is 15 residues long. CDR3 residues: CASSLSRLSYNEQFF. CDR3 coding DNA: TGTGCCAGCAGTTTATCTAGACTCTCCTACAATGAGCAGTTCTTC.

The chain links TRBV28 to TRBJ2-7, with a tentative D call TRBD2 (6 bases). CDR3 length: 14 residues. Germline lookup yields CDR1 MDHEN and CDR2 SYDVKM. The germline V and J ends were trimmed by 5 bases and 2 bases, with 13 bases remaining between them. The CDR3 loop is CASSTGDATYEQYF. For the CDR3, the DNA is TGTGCCAGCAGTACGGGGGACGCCACCTACGAGCAGTACTTC. Filled out from reference TRBV28 and TRBJ2-7, the complete variable domain reads DVKVTQSSRYLVKRTGEKVFLECVQDMDHENMFWYRQDPGLGLRLIYFSYDVKMKEKGDIPEGYSVSREKKERFSLILESASTNQTSMYLCASSTGDATYEQYFGPGTRLTVT.

This clonotype was seen only a few times. The chain joins TRBV2 to TRBJ2-5; 12 nucleotides align to TRBD1. Per the germline V gene, CDR1 is SNHLY and CDR2 is FYNNEI. Trimming took 10 bases from V and 5 from J; bases not matched to a gene: 8. This CDR3 region has 14 residues. CDR3 DNA sequence: TGTGCCACAGCCCGGGACAGGGGGCTTGAGACCCAGTACTTC. Protein product: CATARDRGLETQYF.

The chain couples TRBV5-6 to TRBJ2-1; 7 bases fit TRBD2. The CDR3 length is 14 residues. V lost 2 bases and J lost 10; bases outside the gene matches: 9. Germline V gene data show CDR1 as SGHDT and CDR2 as YYEEEE. DNA of the CDR3: TGTGCCAGCAGCTTTCTACCCCCCGGGAGGGAGCAGTTCTTC. Its protein product is CASSFLPPGREQFF.

As to this clonotype: The junction shows a germline mismatch at one end, possibly a read error. The V call is TRBV29-1, the J call TRBJ2-1; the match to TRBD1 covers 12 bases. Germline V gene sequence: CDR1 SQVTM, CDR2 ANQGSEA. The CDR3 runs 14 residues. CDR3 coding DNA: TGCAGCGTGAGGGGACAGGGGGCGACGAATGGGCAGTTCTTC. Its translation: CSVRGQGATNGQFF.

The chain employs TRBV12-3 or TRBV12-4 and TRBJ2-7; TRBD2 matches 7 bases. Trimming took 5 bases from V and 5 from J; bases not matched to a gene: 9. CDR3 length: 14 residues. The CDR3 DNA follows: TGTGCCAGCAGTCCTCATTGGGGGGGAAACGAGCAGTACTTC. Its protein product is CASSPHWGGNEQYF.

This clonotype showed up many times. The V gene is TRBV5-5, the J gene TRBJ2-7; 10 bases are shared with TRBD1. Per germline, CDR1 SGHKS and CDR2 YYEKEE (reference sequence). The CDR3 extends over 15 amino acids. V gave up 0 bases and J gave up 3 bases; unmatched junction bases: 3. In DNA form, the CDR3 reads TGTGCCAGCAGCTTGGGACAGGGGGCATTCTACGAGCAGTACTTC. Translating it yields CASSLGQGAFYEQYF. The complete variable domain, with remaining parts taken from reference TRBV5-5 and TRBJ2-7, reads DAGVTQSPTHLIKTRGQQVTLRCSPISGHKSVSWYQQVLGQGPQFIFQYYEKEERGRGNFPDRFSARQFPNYSSELNVNALLLGDSALYLCASSLGQGAFYEQYFGPGTRLTVT.

The genes are TRBV12-3 or TRBV12-4 and TRBJ1-4; 10 positions match TRBD1. This CDR3 comprises 14 residues. With 5 bases clipped from V and 8 bases from J, the junction kept 5 bases outside the gene matches. The CDR3 region is CASSRQGAKEKLFF. In DNA form, the CDR3 reads TGTGCCAGCAGTAGACAGGGGGCGAAGGAAAAACTGTTTTTT.

The chain recombines TRBV6-6 with TRBJ2-1; no firm D call. Germline V lookup: CDR1 MNHNY, CDR2 SVGAGI (reference sequence). The germline V and J ends were trimmed by 9 bases and 11 bases, with 23 bases remaining between them. The CDR3 runs 14 residues. The CDR3 spells CASTTKSSYNKQFF. CDR3 sequence (DNA): TGTGCCAGTACTACGAAGAGCTCCTACAACAAGCAGTTCTTC.

The chain links TRBV5-1 to TRBJ2-7, with TRBD1 as a possible D gene (5 bases). Germline values: CDR1 SGHRS, CDR2 YFSETQ. V was pared by 3 bases and J by 6 bases, with 16 bases between. This CDR3 spans 14 amino acids. The CDR3 DNA reads TGCGCCAGCAGCTCCTCCCCGGACATCTCCGAGCAGTACTTC. This translates into CASSSSPDISEQYF.